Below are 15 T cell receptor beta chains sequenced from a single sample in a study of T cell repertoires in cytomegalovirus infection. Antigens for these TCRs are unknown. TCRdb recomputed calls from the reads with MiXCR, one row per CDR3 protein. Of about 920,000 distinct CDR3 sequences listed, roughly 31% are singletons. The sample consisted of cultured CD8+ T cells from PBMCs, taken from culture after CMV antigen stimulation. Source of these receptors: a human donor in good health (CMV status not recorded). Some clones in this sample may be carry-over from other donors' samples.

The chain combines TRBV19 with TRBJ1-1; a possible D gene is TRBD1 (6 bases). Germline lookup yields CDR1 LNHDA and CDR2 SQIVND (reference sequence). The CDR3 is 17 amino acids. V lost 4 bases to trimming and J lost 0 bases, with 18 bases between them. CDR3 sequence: CASSTPRDGGMNTEAFF. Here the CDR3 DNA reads TGTGCCAGTAGTACTCCTCGGGACGGGGGCATGAACACTGAAGCTTTCTTT.

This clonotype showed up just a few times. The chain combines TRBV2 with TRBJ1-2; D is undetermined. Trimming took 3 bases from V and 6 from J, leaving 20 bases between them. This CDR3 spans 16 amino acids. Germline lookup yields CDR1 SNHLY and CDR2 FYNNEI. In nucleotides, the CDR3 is TGTGCCAGCAGTGACCACGTGATCGGAGGGTCCAATGGCTACACCTTC. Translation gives CASSDHVIGGSNGYTF.

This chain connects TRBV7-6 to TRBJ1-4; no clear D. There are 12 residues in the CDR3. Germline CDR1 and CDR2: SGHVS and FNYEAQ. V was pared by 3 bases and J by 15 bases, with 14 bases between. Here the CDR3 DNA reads TGTGCCAGCAGCTTGCCCGGTCGACCGTTGTTTTTT. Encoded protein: CASSLPGRPLFF. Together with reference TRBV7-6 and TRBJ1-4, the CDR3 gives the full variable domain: GAGVSQSPRYKVTKRGQDVALRCDPISGHVSLYWYRQALGQGPEFLTYFNYEAQQDKSGLPNDRFSAERPEGSISTLTIQRTEQRDSAMYRCASSLPGRPLFFGSGTQLSVL.

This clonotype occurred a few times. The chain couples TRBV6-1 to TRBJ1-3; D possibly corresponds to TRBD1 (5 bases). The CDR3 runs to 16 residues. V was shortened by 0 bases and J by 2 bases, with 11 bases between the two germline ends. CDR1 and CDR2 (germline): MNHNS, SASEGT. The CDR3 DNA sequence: TGTGCCAGCAGTGAAGCAGTCGACAGCGCTGGAAACACCATATATTTT. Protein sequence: CASSEAVDSAGNTIYF.

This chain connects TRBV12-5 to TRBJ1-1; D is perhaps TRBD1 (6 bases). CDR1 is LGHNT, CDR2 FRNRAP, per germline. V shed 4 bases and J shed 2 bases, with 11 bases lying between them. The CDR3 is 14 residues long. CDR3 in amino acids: CASGSPDRNTEAFF. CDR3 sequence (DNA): TGTGCTAGTGGTTCCCCGGACAGAAACACTGAAGCTTTCTTT.

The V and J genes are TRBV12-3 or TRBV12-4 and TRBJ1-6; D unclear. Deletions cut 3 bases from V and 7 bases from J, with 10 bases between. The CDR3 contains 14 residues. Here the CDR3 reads CASSFEGRNSPLHF. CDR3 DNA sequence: TGTGCCAGCAGTTTTGAGGGCCGGAATTCACCCCTCCACTTT.

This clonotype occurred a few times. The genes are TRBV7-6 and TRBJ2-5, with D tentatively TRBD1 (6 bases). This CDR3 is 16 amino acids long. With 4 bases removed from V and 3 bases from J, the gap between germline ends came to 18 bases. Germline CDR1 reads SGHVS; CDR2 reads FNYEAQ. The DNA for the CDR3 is TGTGCCAGCAGCTCCCGGGGCAGGGGTATAGAAGAGACCCAGTACTTC. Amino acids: CASSSRGRGIEETQYF.

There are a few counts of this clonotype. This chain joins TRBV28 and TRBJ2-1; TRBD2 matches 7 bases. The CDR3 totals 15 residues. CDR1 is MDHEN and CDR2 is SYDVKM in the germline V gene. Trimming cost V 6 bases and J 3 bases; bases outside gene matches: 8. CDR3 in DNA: TGTGCCAGCAGGACTGGCCGGGAGGACTACAATGAGCAGTTCTTC. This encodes CASRTGREDYNEQFF. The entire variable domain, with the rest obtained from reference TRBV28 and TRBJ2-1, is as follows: DVKVTQSSRYLVKRTGEKVFLECVQDMDHENMFWYRQDPGLGLRLIYFSYDVKMKEKGDIPEGYSVSREKKERFSLILESASTNQTSMYLCASRTGREDYNEQFFGPGTRLTVL.

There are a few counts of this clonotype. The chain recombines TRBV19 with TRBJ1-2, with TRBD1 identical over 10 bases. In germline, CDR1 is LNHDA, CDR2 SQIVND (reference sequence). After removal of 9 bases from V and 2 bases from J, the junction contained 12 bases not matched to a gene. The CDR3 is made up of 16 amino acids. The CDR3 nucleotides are TGTGCCAGCTTCCCGCGGACAGGGGGAACGAACTATGGCTACACCTTC. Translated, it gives CASFPRTGGTNYGYTF.

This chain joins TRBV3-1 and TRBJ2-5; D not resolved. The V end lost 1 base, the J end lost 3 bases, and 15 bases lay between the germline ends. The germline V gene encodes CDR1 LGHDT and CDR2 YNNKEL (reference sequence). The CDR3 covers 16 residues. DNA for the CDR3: TGTGCCAGCAGCCAAGGCCTGGGCAGGATTAAAGAGACCCAGTACTTC. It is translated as CASSQGLGRIKETQYF.

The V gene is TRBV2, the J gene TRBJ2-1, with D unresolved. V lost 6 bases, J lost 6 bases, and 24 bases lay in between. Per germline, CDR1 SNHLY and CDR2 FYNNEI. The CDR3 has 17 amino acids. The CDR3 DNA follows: TGTGCCAGCAGCCCTACCATTTCGGTTGGAACGGGCAATGAGCAGTTCTTC. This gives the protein CASSPTISVGTGNEQFF. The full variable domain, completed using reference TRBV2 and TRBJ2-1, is EPEVTQTPSHQVTQMGQEVILRCVPISNHLYFYWYRQILGQKVEFLVSFYNNEISEKSEIFDDQFSVERPDGSNFTLKIRSTKLEDSAMYFCASSPTISVGTGNEQFFGPGTRLTVL.

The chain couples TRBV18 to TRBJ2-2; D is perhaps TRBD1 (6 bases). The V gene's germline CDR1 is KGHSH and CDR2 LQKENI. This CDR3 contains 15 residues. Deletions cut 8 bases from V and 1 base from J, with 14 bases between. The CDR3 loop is CASRLQGQNTGELFF. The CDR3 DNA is TGTGCCAGCCGATTACAGGGACAGAACACCGGGGAGCTGTTTTTT.

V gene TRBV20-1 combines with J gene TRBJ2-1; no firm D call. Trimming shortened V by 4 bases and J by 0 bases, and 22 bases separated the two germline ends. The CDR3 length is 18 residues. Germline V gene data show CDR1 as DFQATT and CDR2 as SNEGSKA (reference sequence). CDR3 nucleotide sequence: TGCAGTGCTATAATCTTATCAGGCCACCTCCACTCCTACAATGAGCAGTTCTTC. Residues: CSAIILSGHLHSYNEQFF.

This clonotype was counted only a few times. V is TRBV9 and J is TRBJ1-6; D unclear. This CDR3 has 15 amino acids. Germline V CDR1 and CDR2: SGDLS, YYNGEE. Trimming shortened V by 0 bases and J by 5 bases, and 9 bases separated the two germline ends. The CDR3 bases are TGTGCCAGCAGCGTAGATGGCAGAGATAATTCACCCCTCCACTTT. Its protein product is CASSVDGRDNSPLHF.

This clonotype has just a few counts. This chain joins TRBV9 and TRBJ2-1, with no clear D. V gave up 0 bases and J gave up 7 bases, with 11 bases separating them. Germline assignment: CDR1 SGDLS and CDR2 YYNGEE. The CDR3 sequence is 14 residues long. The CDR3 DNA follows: TGTGCCAGCAGCGTAGTTGACGACCCAAATGAGCAGTTCTTC. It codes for CASSVVDDPNEQFF.